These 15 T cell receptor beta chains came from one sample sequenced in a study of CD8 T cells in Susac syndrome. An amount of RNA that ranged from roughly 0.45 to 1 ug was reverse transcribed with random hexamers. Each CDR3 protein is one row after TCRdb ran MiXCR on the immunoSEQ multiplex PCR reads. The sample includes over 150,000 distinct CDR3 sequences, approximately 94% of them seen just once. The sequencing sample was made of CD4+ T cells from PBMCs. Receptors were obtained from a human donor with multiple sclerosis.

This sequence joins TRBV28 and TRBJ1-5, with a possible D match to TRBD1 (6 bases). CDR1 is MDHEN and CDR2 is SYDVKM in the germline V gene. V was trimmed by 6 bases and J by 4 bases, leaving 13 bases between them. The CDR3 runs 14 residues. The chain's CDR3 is CASRQTGENQPQHF. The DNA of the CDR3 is TGTGCCAGCAGACAGACAGGAGAGAATCAGCCCCAGCATTTT.

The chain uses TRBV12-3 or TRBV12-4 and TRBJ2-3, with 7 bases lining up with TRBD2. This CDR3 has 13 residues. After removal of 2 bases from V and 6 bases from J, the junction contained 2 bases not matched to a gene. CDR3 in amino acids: CASSLRGVDTQYF. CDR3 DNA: TGTGCCAGCAGTTTACGGGGGGTGGATACGCAGTATTTT.

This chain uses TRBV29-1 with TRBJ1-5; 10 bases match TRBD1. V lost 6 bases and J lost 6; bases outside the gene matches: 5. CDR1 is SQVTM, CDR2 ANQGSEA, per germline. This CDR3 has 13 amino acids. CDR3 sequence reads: CSVGQGGGQPQHF. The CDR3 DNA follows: TGCAGCGTAGGACAGGGGGGTGGTCAGCCCCAGCATTTT.

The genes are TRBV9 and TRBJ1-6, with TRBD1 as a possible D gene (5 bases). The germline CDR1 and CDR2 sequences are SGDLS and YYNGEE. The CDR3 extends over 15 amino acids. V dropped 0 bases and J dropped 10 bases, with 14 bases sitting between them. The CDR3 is CASSVAPGAESPLHF. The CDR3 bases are TGTGCCAGCAGCGTAGCTCCCGGGGCAGAATCACCCCTCCACTTT. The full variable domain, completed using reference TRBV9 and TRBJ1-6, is DSGVTQTPKHLITATGQRVTLRCSPRSGDLSVYWYQQSLDQGLQFLIQYYNGEERAKGNILERFSAQQFPDLHSELNLSSLELGDSALYFCASSVAPGAESPLHFGNGTRLTVT.

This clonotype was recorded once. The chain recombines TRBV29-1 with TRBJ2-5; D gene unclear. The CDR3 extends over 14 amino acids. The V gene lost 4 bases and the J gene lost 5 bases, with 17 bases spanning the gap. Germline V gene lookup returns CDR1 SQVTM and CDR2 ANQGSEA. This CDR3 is CSVVVSFVGETQYF. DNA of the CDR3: TGCAGCGTTGTAGTTTCGTTCGTTGGGGAGACCCAGTACTTC.

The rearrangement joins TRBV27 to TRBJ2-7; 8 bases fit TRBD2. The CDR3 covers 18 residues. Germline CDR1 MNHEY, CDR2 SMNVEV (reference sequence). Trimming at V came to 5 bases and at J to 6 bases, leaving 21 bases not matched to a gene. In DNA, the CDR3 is TGTGCCAGCAGTAGGTATTTGGGGCTTAGCGGGATACCCCTCGAGCAGTACTTC. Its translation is CASSRYLGLSGIPLEQYF.

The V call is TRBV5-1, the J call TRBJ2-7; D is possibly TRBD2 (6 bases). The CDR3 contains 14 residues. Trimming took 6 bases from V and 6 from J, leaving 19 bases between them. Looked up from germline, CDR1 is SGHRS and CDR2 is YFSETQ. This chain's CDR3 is CASNRRERGSEQYF. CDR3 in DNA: TGCGCCAGCAATCGTAGGGAACGGGGGAGCGAGCAGTACTTC.

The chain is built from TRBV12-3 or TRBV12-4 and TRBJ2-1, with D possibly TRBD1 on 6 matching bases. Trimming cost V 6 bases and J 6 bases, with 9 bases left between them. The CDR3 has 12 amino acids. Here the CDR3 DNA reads TGTGCCAGCAGCTTACAGGGCAATGAGCAGTTCTTC. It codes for CASSLQGNEQFF.

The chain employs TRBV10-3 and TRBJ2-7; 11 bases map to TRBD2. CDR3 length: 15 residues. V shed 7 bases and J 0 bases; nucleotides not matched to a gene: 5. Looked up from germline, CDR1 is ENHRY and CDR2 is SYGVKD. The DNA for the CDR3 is TGTGCCATCAAGGCTCTAGCGGGGGGCTCCTACGAGCAGTACTTC. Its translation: CAIKALAGGSYEQYF.

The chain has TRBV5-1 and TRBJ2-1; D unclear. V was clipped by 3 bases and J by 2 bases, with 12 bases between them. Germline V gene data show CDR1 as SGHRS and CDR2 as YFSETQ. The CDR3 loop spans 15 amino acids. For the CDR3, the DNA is TGCGCCAGCAGCTATAATGATGGGGCCTACAATGAGCAGTTCTTC. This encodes CASSYNDGAYNEQFF.

In DNA form, the CDR3 reads TGTGCCAGCAGCCCCCGGGGACCGTCGAGGGAGACCCAGTACTTC. Protein: CASSPRGPSRETQYF. The chain recombines TRBV7-2 with TRBJ2-5; D may correspond to TRBD1 or TRBD2 (5 bases each). Germline CDR1 reads SGHTA; CDR2 reads FQGNSA. This CDR3 spans 15 amino acids. Trimming took off 5 bases at V and 5 bases at J, with 18 bases between the two ends.

This CDR3 is CASSIRGINQPQHF. In DNA form, the CDR3 reads TGTGCCAGCAGCATTAGGGGGATCAATCAGCCCCAGCATTTT. The chain is built from TRBV7-2 and TRBJ1-5; D perhaps matches TRBD1 (6 bases). CDR3 length: 14 residues. CDR1 is SGHTA, CDR2 FQGNSA, per germline. With 5 bases removed from V and 3 bases from J, the gap between germline ends came to 11 bases.

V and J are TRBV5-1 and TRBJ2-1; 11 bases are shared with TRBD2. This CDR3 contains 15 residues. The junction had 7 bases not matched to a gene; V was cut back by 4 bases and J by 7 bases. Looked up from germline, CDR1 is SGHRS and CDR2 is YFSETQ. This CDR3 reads CASSPLAGVENEQFF. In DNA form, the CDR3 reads TGCGCCAGCAGCCCACTAGCGGGAGTTGAGAATGAGCAGTTCTTC.

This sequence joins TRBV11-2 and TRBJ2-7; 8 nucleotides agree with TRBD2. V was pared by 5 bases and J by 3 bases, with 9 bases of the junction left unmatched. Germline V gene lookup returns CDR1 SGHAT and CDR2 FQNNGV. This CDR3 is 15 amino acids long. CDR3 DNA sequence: TGTGCCAGCAGCCATTTTGGGCGGGGGGACTACGAGCAGTACTTC. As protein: CASSHFGRGDYEQYF.

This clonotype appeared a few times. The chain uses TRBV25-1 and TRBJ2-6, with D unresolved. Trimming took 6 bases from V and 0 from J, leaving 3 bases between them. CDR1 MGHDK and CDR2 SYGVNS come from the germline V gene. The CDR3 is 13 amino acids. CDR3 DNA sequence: TGTGCCAGCAGGGACTCTGGGGCCAACGTCCTGACTTTC. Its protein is CASRDSGANVLTF.